The 24 T cell receptor beta chains below were found in one sample sequenced in a study of beta chain features in type 1 diabetes. The entirety of the isolated RNA underwent reverse transcription, so expressed TCRB transcripts were sequenced. The assay was immunoSEQ multiplex PCR, and TCRdb's table has in-frame clones only and misses some. The data show just over 600,000 clones, about 16% seen once. Sample: naive CD4+ T cells from blood. Receptors originate from a man between 18 and 35 years old in good health.

This clone appeared a few times. The V gene is TRBV29-1, the J gene TRBJ1-1; D is unclear. Per germline, CDR1 SQVTM and CDR2 ANQGSEA. The CDR3 consists of 13 residues. V lost 6 bases and J lost 0, with 11 bases in between. This chain's CDR3 is CSVTSRLNTEAFF. In nucleotides, the CDR3 is TGCAGCGTCACCAGTAGACTGAACACTGAAGCTTTCTTT.

This clone came up a few times. The chain links TRBV29-1 to TRBJ1-4; TRBD1 agrees at 11 bases. The CDR3 contains 14 residues. CDR1 is SQVTM and CDR2 is ANQGSEA in the germline V gene. V lost 6 bases to trimming and J lost 8 bases; unmatched junction nucleotides: 8. The CDR3 protein is CSVVPGQGDEKLFF. The CDR3 DNA sequence: TGCAGCGTGGTACCGGGACAGGGGGACGAAAAACTGTTTTTT. Together with reference TRBV29-1 and TRBJ1-4, the CDR3 gives the full variable domain: SAVISQKPSRDICQRGTSLTIQCQVDSQVTMMFWYRQQPGQSLTLIATANQGSEATYESGFVIDKFPISRPNLTFSTLTVSNMSPEDSSIYLCSVVPGQGDEKLFFGSGTQLSVL.

CDR3 bases: TGTGCCAGCGTGCGGGGCCACGAGCAGTACTTC. It encodes CASVRGHEQYF. The gene calls are TRBV6-5 and TRBJ2-7; D is perhaps TRBD2 (6 bases). This CDR3 region has 11 residues. V was shortened by 8 bases and J by 5 bases, with 10 bases between the two germline ends. The germline V gene encodes CDR1 MNHEY and CDR2 SVGAGI.

This clone turned up a few times. This rearrangement joins TRBV4-1 to TRBJ2-5; no clear D gene. The V and J ends lost 2 bases and 4 bases respectively, with 8 bases between them. Germline V gene sequence: CDR1 MGHRA, CDR2 YSYEKL. The CDR3 has 13 amino acids. The chain's CDR3 is CASSQIGPETQYF. The CDR3, as DNA: TGCGCCAGCAGCCAAATAGGCCCAGAGACCCAGTACTTC.

This chain connects TRBV7-9 to TRBJ2-2; D is unclear. There are 14 residues in the CDR3. V lost 1 base to trimming and J lost 4 bases, with 7 bases between them. Germline V CDR1 and CDR2: SEHNR, FQNEAQ (reference sequence). The CDR3 protein is CASSLGKGTGELFF. In DNA, the CDR3 is TGTGCCAGCAGCTTAGGAAAAGGCACCGGGGAGCTGTTTTTT.

The chain carries TRBV5-1 and TRBJ2-7; D ambiguous. V was cut by 4 bases and J by 2 bases, with 16 bases left in between. The V gene's germline CDR1 is SGHRS and CDR2 YFSETQ. This CDR3 has 15 residues. CDR3 in amino acids: CASSPDSRPAYEQYF. The CDR3 DNA sequence: TGCGCCAGCAGCCCAGATTCGCGTCCGGCCTACGAGCAGTACTTC.

This clone showed up just a few times. The gene calls are TRBV27 and TRBJ1-6; perhaps TRBD1 as D (5 bases). The CDR3 is made up of 13 amino acids. The germline gives CDR1 MNHEY, CDR2 SMNVEV (reference sequence). Trimming stripped 7 bases from V and 9 bases from J, with 13 bases between. CDR3 residues: CASTLRGVSPLHF. DNA of the CDR3: TGTGCCAGCACCTTGCGGGGGGTTTCACCCCTCCACTTT.

This clone was counted a few times. This rearrangement joins TRBV11-2 to TRBJ2-1; possible D gene TRBD1, 6 bases. CDR3 size: 14 residues. V was cut by 0 bases and J by 8 bases, with 11 bases left in between. Looked up from germline, CDR1 is SGHAT and CDR2 is FQNNGV. The CDR3 nucleotides read TGTGCCAGCAGCTTAGACAGGGGTGGCGATGAGCAGTTCTTC. As protein: CASSLDRGGDEQFF.

CDR3 coding DNA: TGTGCCAGCAGCCCAAGAAGCGGAGGGCTGGGTGAAAAACTGTTTTTT. Translated: CASSPRSGGLGEKLFF. The chain employs TRBV21-1 and TRBJ1-4. TRBV21-1 is reported as a pseudogene. This CDR3 is built from 16 residues.

There are a few counts of this clone. Additional DNA sequences in this sample encode the identical CDR3. CDR3 nucleotides: TGTGCCAGCAGTTACCGCAGCGGGAGAACAGATACGCAGTATTTT. Translating it yields CASSYRSGRTDTQYF. This sequence joins TRBV6-5 and TRBJ2-3, with TRBD2 identical over 8 bases. Germline CDR1 is MNHEY and CDR2 is SVGAGI. After removal of 2 bases from V and 3 bases from J, the junction contained 4 bases not matched to a gene. The CDR3 totals 15 residues.

The J gene is TRBJ1-2, the V gene TRBV20-1; TRBD1 might be the D (6 bases). This CDR3 has 11 amino acids. Germline CDR1 and CDR2: DFQATT and SNEGSKA (reference sequence). Deletions cut 4 bases from V and 4 bases from J, with 7 bases between. The CDR3 loop is CSANRVYGYTF. CDR3 sequence (DNA): TGCAGTGCTAACAGGGTCTATGGCTACACCTTC.

The chain combines TRBV7-8 with TRBJ1-2, with TRBD1 matching 10 bases. The junction had 8 bases not matched to a gene; V was cut back by 6 bases and J by 4 bases. Germline lookup yields CDR1 SGHVS and CDR2 FQNEAQ. The CDR3 spans 15 residues. CDR3 nucleotides: TGTGCCAGCAGACGGGACAGGGGCCGTACCTATGGCTACACCTTC. As protein: CASRRDRGRTYGYTF.

The chain has TRBV9 and TRBJ1-2; the D is unclear. CDR3 length equals 15 residues. Germline assignment: CDR1 SGDLS and CDR2 YYNGEE. Trimming cost V 2 bases and J 7 bases, with 18 bases left between them. The CDR3 sequence: CASSVNTLGILGYTF. The CDR3 DNA reads as TGTGCCAGCAGCGTCAACACCTTAGGGATTCTTGGCTACACCTTC.

V usage is TRBV29-1 and J usage is TRBJ1-1, with D tentatively TRBD1 (6 bases). This CDR3 is built from 11 residues. Deletions cut 4 bases from V and 11 bases from J, with 14 bases between. Germline V gene sequence: CDR1 SQVTM, CDR2 ANQGSEA. CDR3: CSVARDIRAFF. The CDR3 bases are TGCAGCGTTGCCCGGGACATTAGGGCTTTCTTT.

This CDR3 reads CASSPGTSGSLGANVLTF. CDR3 sequence (DNA): TGTGCCAGCAGCCCCGGGACTAGCGGGAGTCTTGGGGCCAACGTCCTGACTTTC. V and J are TRBV4-2 and TRBJ2-6; 14 bases agree with TRBD2. The CDR3 extends over 18 amino acids. Germline V gene sequence: CDR1 LGHNA, CDR2 YNFKEQ. V trimming: 4 bases; J trimming: 3 bases; junction bases outside the gene matches: 5.

At least ten counts were recorded for this clone. The J gene is TRBJ1-1, the V gene TRBV7-9; D uncertain. CDR1 is SEHNR, CDR2 FQNEAQ, per germline (reference sequence). With 5 bases removed from V and 12 bases from J, the gap between germline ends came to 10 bases. The CDR3 runs 10 residues. The CDR3 bases are TGTGCCAGCAGCCGAGACGTGCCTTTCTTT. Translating it yields CASSRDVPFF.

The CDR3 sequence is CAISEPMRPGDLFTDTQYF. The CDR3 DNA follows: TGTGCCATCAGTGAGCCAATGCGCCCGGGGGACCTTTTCACAGATACGCAGTATTTT. V gene TRBV10-3 combines with J gene TRBJ2-3, with D tentatively TRBD2 (6 bases). The CDR3 is 19 amino acids. V was pared by 2 bases and J by 2 bases, with 23 bases between. Germline V gene data show CDR1 as ENHRY and CDR2 as SYGVKD.

The sample holds a few counts of this clone. Within the sample, other DNA sequences also encode this same CDR3. V gene TRBV18 combines with J gene TRBJ2-5; D gene ambiguous. The germline gives CDR1 KGHSH, CDR2 LQKENI. CDR3 size: 11 residues. V lost 5 bases, J lost 2 bases, and 3 bases lay in between. The chain's CDR3 is CASSAQETQYF. The CDR3 coding sequence is TGTGCCAGCTCAGCTCAAGAGACCCAGTACTTC.

This sequence joins TRBV18 and TRBJ1-4; 10 nucleotides line up with TRBD1. V trimming: 0 bases; J trimming: 8 bases; junction bases outside the gene matches: 3. The germline gives CDR1 KGHSH, CDR2 LQKENI. This CDR3 spans 15 amino acids. The CDR3 nucleotides are TGTGCCAGCTCACCACCAGGACAGGGGGTCGAAAAACTGTTTTTT. The encoded protein is CASSPPGQGVEKLFF.

The J gene is TRBJ2-5, the V gene TRBV25-1; no clear D. The CDR3 is made up of 10 amino acids. V gave up 4 bases and J gave up 9 bases, with 6 bases separating them. Germline-derived CDR1 and CDR2 are MGHDK and SYGVNS. The CDR3 region has the DNA TGTGCCAGCAGTGGCCCTGCCCAGTACTTC. It translates to CASSGPAQYF.

This clone was picked up a small number of times. The gene calls are TRBV5-6 and TRBJ1-4; maybe TRBD1 (6 bases). This CDR3 has 15 residues. Trimming left V 0 bases short and J 2 bases short, with 8 bases between. Germline assignment: CDR1 SGHDT and CDR2 YYEEEE. CDR3 nucleotides: TGTGCCAGCAGCTTGGGACAGGTCACTAATGAAAAACTGTTTTTT. Translation gives CASSLGQVTNEKLFF.

This sequence joins TRBV5-1 and TRBJ1-2; 8 bases line up with TRBD1. The CDR3 is made up of 14 amino acids. Germline-derived CDR1 and CDR2 are SGHRS and YFSETQ. Trimming at V came to 4 bases and at J to 6 bases, leaving 8 bases not matched to a gene. The CDR3 coding sequence is TGCGCCAGCAGCACCCGACAGGGGTGGGATGGCTACACCTTC. Protein: CASSTRQGWDGYTF. The variable domain in full, completed from reference TRBV5-1 and TRBJ1-2, reads KAGVTQTPRYLIKTRGQQVTLSCSPISGHRSVSWYQQTPGQGLQFLFEYFSETQRNKGNFPGRFSGRQFSNSRSEMNVSTLELGDSALYLCASSTRQGWDGYTFGSGTRLTVV.

The sample holds a few counts of this clone. The chain recombines TRBV7-2 with TRBJ1-3; D unclear. The CDR3 runs 14 residues. Deletions cut 0 bases from V and 0 bases from J, with 3 bases between. The germline V gene encodes CDR1 SGHTA and CDR2 FQGNSA. The CDR3 spells CASSLANSGNTIYF. The CDR3 DNA sequence: TGTGCCAGCAGCTTAGCGAACTCTGGAAACACCATATATTTT.

This clone was seen only a few times. The chain carries TRBV6-5 and TRBJ2-1; tentatively, D is TRBD1 or TRBD2 (6 bases each). V was cut by 6 bases and J by 2 bases, with 11 bases left in between. CDR1 is MNHEY, CDR2 SVGAGI, per germline. The CDR3 contains 14 residues. The CDR3 loop is CASRAGGAYNEQFF. Written as DNA, the CDR3 is TGTGCCAGCAGGGCCGGGGGCGCCTACAATGAGCAGTTCTTC.